Shown below are 14 T cell receptor beta chains from a single sample sequenced in a study of post-analysis software for immune sequencing data. The study, taken as a whole, reports: Higher frequency in patients than in controls was seen for roughly five TRBV segments, with TRBV5-6, TRBV5-1 and TRBV20-1 among them.

Which antigens these TCRs recognize remains unknown. Unique molecular identifiers had been added to the TCR beta cDNA libraries. Each CDR3 protein gets one entry after TCRdb re-called the PCR reads with MiXCR. This sample has some 700,000 distinct CDR3 sequences, with roughly three fifths found just once. The specimen was blood. These receptor sequences come from a girl aged 2 to 10 with multiple sclerosis.

This clonotype occurred once. This sequence joins TRBV5-1 and TRBJ2-3; 10 nucleotides agree with TRBD2. V lost 1 base, J lost 2 bases, and 4 bases stayed unmatched. This CDR3 has 16 residues. Germline loops: CDR1 SGHRS, CDR2 YFSETQ. CDR3 DNA: TGCGCCAGCAGCTTGATCCTAGCGGGAGCCACAGATACGCAGTATTTT. Its protein product is CASSLILAGATDTQYF.

The chain combines TRBV24-1 with TRBJ2-1; D may match TRBD1 or TRBD2 (6 bases each). In germline, CDR1 is KGHDR, CDR2 SFDVKD. This CDR3 contains 13 residues. V lost 1 base and J lost 9, with 9 bases in between. In DNA, the CDR3 is TGTGCCACCAGTGATTTCAGGGGAGGTGAGCAGTTCTTC. This translates into CATSDFRGGEQFF.

J is TRBJ2-1 and V is TRBV10-3, with D possibly being TRBD2 (6 bases). Germline CDR1 reads ENHRY; CDR2 reads SYGVKD. The germline V and J ends were trimmed by 3 bases and 6 bases, with 18 bases remaining between them. This CDR3 is 16 amino acids long. The CDR3 sequence is CAISDLGGLLTNEQFF. The CDR3 coding sequence is TGTGCCATCAGTGATCTGGGAGGACTACTCACCAATGAGCAGTTCTTC.

DNA of the CDR3: TGCGCCAGCAGCCAACATCACCGGTCCCTTGGGGATCAGCCCCAGCATTTT. It specifies CASSQHHRSLGDQPQHF. V gene TRBV4-1 combines with J gene TRBJ1-5; D is ambiguous. Germline V gene data show CDR1 as MGHRA and CDR2 as YSYEKL. Between the trimmed V and J ends, which lost 2 bases and 5 bases, there was a span of 19 bases. The CDR3 spans 17 residues.

V is TRBV11-2 and J is TRBJ2-3; D not resolved. The length of the CDR3 is 15 residues. Per germline, CDR1 SGHAT and CDR2 FQNNGV. V was cut by 1 base and J by 5 bases, with 13 bases left in between. CDR3 protein: CASSLGGRAQDTQYF. Here the CDR3 DNA reads TGTGCCAGCAGCTTAGGGGGTAGAGCCCAAGATACGCAGTATTTT.

This chain connects TRBV25-1 to TRBJ2-1, with a weak D call TRBD1 (5 bases). Germline CDR1 reads MGHDK; CDR2 reads SYGVNS. The ends were cut back, 8 bases at V and 7 bases at J, with 9 bases in the middle. The CDR3 covers 11 residues. CDR3 sequence reads: CASAGRNEQFF. CDR3 nucleotide sequence: TGTGCCAGCGCAGGGCGGAATGAGCAGTTCTTC.

CDR3 in DNA: TGCGCCAGCAGCCAGACGACCCCGGGACTACACACAGATACGCAGTATTTT. Its protein product is CASSQTTPGLHTDTQYF. This sequence joins TRBV4-3 and TRBJ2-3; 7 nucleotides agree with TRBD2. J was trimmed by 2 bases and V by 3 bases; bases with no gene match: 11. The CDR3 spans 17 residues. Germline assignment: CDR1 LGHNA and CDR2 YSLEER.

This sequence joins TRBV28 and TRBJ2-1, with 8 nucleotides matching TRBD2. The V segment lost 4 bases and the J segment 7 bases; nucleotides outside the gene matches: 15. From germline, CDR1 is MDHEN and CDR2 SYDVKM. The CDR3 covers 17 residues. The CDR3 bases are TGTGCCAGCAGTTCCCCGAGGTTTAAGACTAGCGATAATGAGCAGTTCTTC. It specifies CASSSPRFKTSDNEQFF. Supplemented by reference TRBV28 and TRBJ2-1, the full variable domain reads DVKVTQSSRYLVKRTGEKVFLECVQDMDHENMFWYRQDPGLGLRLIYFSYDVKMKEKGDIPEGYSVSREKKERFSLILESASTNQTSMYLCASSSPRFKTSDNEQFFGPGTRLTVL.

This clonotype was seen more than once but under ten times. This chain uses TRBV12-3 or TRBV12-4 with TRBJ2-1, with TRBD1 matching over 12 bases. The CDR3 contains 15 residues. The junction had 4 bases not matched to a gene; V was cut back by 0 bases and J by 10 bases. For the CDR3, the DNA is TGTGCCAGCAGTTTAGCGGGACAGGGGGCAAGGGAGCAGTTCTTC. Amino acids: CASSLAGQGAREQFF.

The rearrangement uses TRBV5-1 and TRBJ1-4, with D maybe TRBD1 (6 bases). Germline lookup yields CDR1 SGHRS and CDR2 YFSETQ. There are 15 residues in the CDR3. V lost 2 bases and J lost 7, with 15 bases in between. CDR3 sequence reads: CASSLNEGGSEKLFF. CDR3 bases: TGCGCCAGCAGCTTAAACGAAGGGGGTTCTGAAAAACTGTTTTTT.

Comment on this clonotype: Sequence at one end of the junction differs from germline and may be a read error. V and J are TRBV3-1 and TRBJ2-5, with 8 bases matching TRBD2. From germline, CDR1 is LGHDT and CDR2 YNNKEL (reference sequence). CDR3 length: 16 amino acids. Written as DNA, the CDR3 is TGCGCCAGCAGCCCGTCCGGGGGGGCCGGCCAAGAGACCCAGTACTTC. This gives the protein CASSPSGGAGQETQYF.

V is TRBV5-1 and J is TRBJ1-2, with 7 bases that match TRBD1. CDR1 is SGHRS, CDR2 YFSETQ, per germline. The CDR3 extends over 16 amino acids. V lost 0 bases, J lost 4 bases, and 9 bases stayed unmatched. CDR3 sequence (DNA): TGCGCCAGCAGCTTGGACCACCAAGGGGACAGCTATGGCTACACCTTC. It yields the protein CASSLDHQGDSYGYTF.

This clonotype was seen many times. V is TRBV24-1 and J is TRBJ2-1; 13 nucleotides align to TRBD2. Germline-derived CDR1 and CDR2 are KGHDR and SFDVKD. V lost 7 bases and J lost 8; bases outside the gene matches: 7. The CDR3 is made up of 15 amino acids. The DNA for the CDR3 is TGTGCCACCAGCGCACTAGCGGGGGGGCCGTATGAGCAGTTCTTC. Its protein is CATSALAGGPYEQFF.

The chain employs TRBV11-2 and TRBJ2-7, with D perhaps matching TRBD1 (6 bases). Germline V lookup: CDR1 SGHAT, CDR2 FQNNGV. The CDR3 consists of 15 residues. Trimming shortened V by 3 bases and J by 1 base, and 13 bases separated the two germline ends. The chain's CDR3 is CASSFAAGVSYEQYF. The CDR3 nucleotides read TGTGCCAGCAGCTTCGCGGCAGGGGTTTCCTACGAGCAGTACTTC.